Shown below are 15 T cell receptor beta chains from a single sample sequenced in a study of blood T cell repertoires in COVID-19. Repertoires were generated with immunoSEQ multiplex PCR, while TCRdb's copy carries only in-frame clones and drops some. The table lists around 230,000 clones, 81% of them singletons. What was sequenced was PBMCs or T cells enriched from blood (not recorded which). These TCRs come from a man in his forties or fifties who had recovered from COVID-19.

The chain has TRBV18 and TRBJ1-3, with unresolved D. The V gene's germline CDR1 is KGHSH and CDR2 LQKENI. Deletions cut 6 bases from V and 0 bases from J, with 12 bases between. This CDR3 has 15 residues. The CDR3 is CASSRDPGSGNTIYF. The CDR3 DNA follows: TGTGCCAGCTCCCGAGATCCGGGCTCTGGAAACACCATATATTTT.

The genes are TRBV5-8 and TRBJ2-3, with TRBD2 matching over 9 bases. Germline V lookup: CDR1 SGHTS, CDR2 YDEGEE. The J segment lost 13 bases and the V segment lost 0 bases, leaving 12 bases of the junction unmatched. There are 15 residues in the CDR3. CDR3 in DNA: TGTGCCAGCAGCTTGGCCAGGCGGTTAGCGGGAGAGGAGTATTTT. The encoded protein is CASSLARRLAGEEYF. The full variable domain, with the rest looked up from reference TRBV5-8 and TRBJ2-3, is EAGVTQSPTHLIKTRGQQATLRCSPISGHTSVYWYQQALGLGLQFLLWYDEGEERNRGNFPPRFSGRQFPNYSSELNVNALELEDSALYLCASSLARRLAGEEYFGPGTRLTVL.

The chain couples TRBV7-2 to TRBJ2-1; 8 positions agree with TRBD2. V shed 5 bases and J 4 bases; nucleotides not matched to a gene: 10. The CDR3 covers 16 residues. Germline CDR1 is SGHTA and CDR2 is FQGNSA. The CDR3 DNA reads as TGTGCCAGCAGCCCCAGGCAGGGACTAGTTTACAATGAGCAGTTCTTC. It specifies CASSPRQGLVYNEQFF. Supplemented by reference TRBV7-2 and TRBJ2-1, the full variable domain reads GAGVSQSPSNKVTEKGKDVELRCDPISGHTALYWYRQSLGQGLEFLIYFQGNSAPDKSGLPSDRFSAERTGGSVSTLTIQRTQQEDSAVYLCASSPRQGLVYNEQFFGPGTRLTVL.

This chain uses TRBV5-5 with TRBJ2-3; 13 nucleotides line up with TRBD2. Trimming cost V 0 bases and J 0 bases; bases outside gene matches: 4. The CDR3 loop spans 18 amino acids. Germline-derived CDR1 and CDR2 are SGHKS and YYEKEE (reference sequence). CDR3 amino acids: CASSLGLAGGFSTDTQYF. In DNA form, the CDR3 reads TGTGCCAGCAGCTTGGGACTAGCGGGGGGTTTTAGCACAGATACGCAGTATTTT.

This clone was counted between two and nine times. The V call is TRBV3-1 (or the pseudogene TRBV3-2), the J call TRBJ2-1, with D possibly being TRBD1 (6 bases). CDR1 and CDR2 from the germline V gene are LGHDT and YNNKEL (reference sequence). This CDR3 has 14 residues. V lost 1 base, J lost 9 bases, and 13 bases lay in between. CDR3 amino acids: CASSQVYEDSEQFF. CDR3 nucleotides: TGTGCCAGCAGCCAAGTTTACGAGGACAGTGAGCAGTTCTTC.

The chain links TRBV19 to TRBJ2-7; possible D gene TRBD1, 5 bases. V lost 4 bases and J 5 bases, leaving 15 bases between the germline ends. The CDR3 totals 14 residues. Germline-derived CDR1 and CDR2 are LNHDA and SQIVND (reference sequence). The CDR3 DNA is TGTGCCAGTAGTAAAAGCAGGGCAGTGAACGAGCAGTACTTC. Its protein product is CASSKSRAVNEQYF. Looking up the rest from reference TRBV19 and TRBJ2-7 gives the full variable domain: DGGITQSPKYLFRKEGQNVTLSCEQNLNHDAMYWYRQDPGQGLRLIYYSQIVNDFQKGDIAEGYSVSREKKESFPLTVTSAQKNPTAFYLCASSKSRAVNEQYFGPGTRLTVT.

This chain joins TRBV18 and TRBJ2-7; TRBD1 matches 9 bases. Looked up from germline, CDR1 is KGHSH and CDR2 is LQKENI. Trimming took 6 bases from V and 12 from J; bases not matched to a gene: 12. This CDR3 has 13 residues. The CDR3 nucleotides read TGTGCCAGCTCGGACGGCCCCCGGGACAGGGTGTACTTC. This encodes CASSDGPRDRVYF.

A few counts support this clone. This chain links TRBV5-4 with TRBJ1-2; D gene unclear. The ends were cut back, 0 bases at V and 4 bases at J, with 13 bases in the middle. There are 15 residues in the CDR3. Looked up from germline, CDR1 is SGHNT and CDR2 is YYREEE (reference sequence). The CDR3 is CASSLAMGLGYGYTF. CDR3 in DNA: TGTGCCAGCAGCTTGGCCATGGGCCTCGGCTATGGCTACACCTTC.

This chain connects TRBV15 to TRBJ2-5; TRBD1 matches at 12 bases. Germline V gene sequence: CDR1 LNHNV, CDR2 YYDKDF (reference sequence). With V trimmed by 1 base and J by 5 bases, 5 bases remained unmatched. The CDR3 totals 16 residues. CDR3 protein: CATSRGDRGPEETQYF. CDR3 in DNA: TGTGCCACCAGCAGAGGGGACAGGGGGCCGGAGGAGACCCAGTACTTC.

This CDR3 reads CAWGDTGGLDYEQYF. CDR3 in DNA: TGTGCCTGGGGCGACACCGGGGGGTTAGACTACGAGCAGTACTTC. The rearrangement links TRBV30 to TRBJ2-7, with 7 bases fitting TRBD2. V lost 5 bases, J lost 3 bases, and 13 bases stayed unmatched. Germline CDR1 is GTSNPN and CDR2 is SVGIG (reference sequence). The length of the CDR3 is 15 residues.

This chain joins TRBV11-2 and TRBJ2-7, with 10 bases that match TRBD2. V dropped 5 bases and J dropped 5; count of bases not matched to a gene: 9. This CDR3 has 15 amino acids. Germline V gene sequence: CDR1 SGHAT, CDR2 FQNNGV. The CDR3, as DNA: TGTGCCAGCAGCCGAAATAGCGGGAGGAGTGACGAGCAGTACTTC. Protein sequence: CASSRNSGRSDEQYF. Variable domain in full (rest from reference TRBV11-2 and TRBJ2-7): EAGVAQSPRYKIIEKRQSVAFWCNPISGHATLYWYQQILGQGPKLLIQFQNNGVVDDSQLPKDRFSAERLKGVDSTLKIQPAKLEDSAVYLCASSRNSGRSDEQYFGPGTRLTVT.

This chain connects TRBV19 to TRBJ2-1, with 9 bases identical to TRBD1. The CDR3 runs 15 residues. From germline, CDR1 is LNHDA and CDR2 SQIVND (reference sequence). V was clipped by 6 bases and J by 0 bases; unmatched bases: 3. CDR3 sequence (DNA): TGTGCCAGTAGCACAGGGGGCGCCTCCTACAATGAGCAGTTCTTC. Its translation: CASSTGGASYNEQFF.

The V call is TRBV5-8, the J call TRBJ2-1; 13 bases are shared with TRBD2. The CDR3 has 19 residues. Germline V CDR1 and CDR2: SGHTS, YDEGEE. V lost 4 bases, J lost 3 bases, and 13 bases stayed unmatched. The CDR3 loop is CASSLTSGRGVWDYNEQFF. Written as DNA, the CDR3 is TGTGCCAGCAGCCTTACTAGCGGGAGGGGGGTGTGGGACTACAATGAGCAGTTCTTC.

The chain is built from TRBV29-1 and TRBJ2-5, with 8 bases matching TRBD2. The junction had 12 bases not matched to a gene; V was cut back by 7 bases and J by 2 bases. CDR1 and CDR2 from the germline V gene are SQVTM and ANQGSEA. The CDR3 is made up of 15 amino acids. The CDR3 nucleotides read TGCAGCGCCGATACTAGCGGCCTCAATCAAGAGACCCAGTACTTC. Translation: CSADTSGLNQETQYF.

In DNA form, the CDR3 reads TGTGCCAGCAGCCAAAGGGGACAGGGAGGGAATTCACCCCTCCACTTT. Translating gives CASSQRGQGGNSPLHF. The chain has TRBV3-1 (or the pseudogene TRBV3-2) and TRBJ1-6; 9 bases agree with TRBD1. The V segment lost 2 bases and the J segment 7 bases; nucleotides outside the gene matches: 6. Looked up from germline, CDR1 is LGHDT and CDR2 is YNNKEL (reference sequence). The CDR3 length is 16 residues.